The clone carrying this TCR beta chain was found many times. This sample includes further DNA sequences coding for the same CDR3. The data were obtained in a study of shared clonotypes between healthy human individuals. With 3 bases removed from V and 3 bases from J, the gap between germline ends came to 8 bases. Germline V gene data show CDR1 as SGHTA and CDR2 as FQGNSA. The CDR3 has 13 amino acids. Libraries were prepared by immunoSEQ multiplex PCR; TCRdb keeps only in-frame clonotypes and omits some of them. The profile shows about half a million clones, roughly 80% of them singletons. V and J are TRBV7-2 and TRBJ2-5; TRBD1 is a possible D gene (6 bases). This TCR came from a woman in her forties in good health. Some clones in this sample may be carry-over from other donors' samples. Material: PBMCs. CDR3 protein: CASSFAGEETQYF. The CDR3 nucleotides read TGTGCCAGCAGCTTTGCAGGGGAAGAGACCCAGTACTTC.